These 20 T cell receptor beta chains originate from one sample sequenced in a study of beta chain features in type 1 diabetes. Sequencing targeted expressed TCRB transcripts, as all isolated RNA had been reverse transcribed. Sequencing was performed with immunoSEQ multiplex PCR; in TCRdb, only in-frame clones are kept and a portion is missing. This table has about 340,000 clones, approximately 8.2% appearing once. The sequenced material came from central memory CD4+ T cells from blood. The receptors stem from a woman aged 18-30 years in good health.

A few counts support this clone. One end of the junction fails to match germline, which may point to a read error. The chain uses TRBV5-1 and TRBJ2-2; 9 nucleotides agree with TRBD1. CDR3 length: 14 residues. In germline, CDR1 is SGHRS, CDR2 YFSETQ. The CDR3 sequence is CASRRTGDTGELLF. The CDR3 DNA follows: TGCGCCAGCAGAAGGACAGGGGACACCGGGGAGCTGCTTTTT.

The chain uses TRBV19 and TRBJ2-2; D is unresolved. The germline V and J ends were trimmed by 10 bases and 2 bases, with 23 bases remaining between them. Per germline, CDR1 LNHDA and CDR2 SQIVND (reference sequence). This CDR3 is built from 17 residues. CDR3 in amino acids: CATSTFLPPSNTGELFF. For the CDR3, the DNA is TGTGCCACCTCGACCTTCTTGCCGCCTTCAAACACCGGGGAGCTGTTTTTT.

Only a few counts were recorded for this clone. The J gene is TRBJ2-1, the V gene TRBV10-1; TRBD1 is a possible D gene (5 bases). This CDR3 spans 12 amino acids. The ends were cut back, 6 bases at V and 9 bases at J, with 12 bases in the middle. Germline CDR1 and CDR2: WNHNN and SYGVQD (reference sequence). CDR3 protein: CASSSGWSEQFF. The CDR3 region has the DNA TGCGCCAGCAGCTCAGGGTGGTCTGAGCAGTTCTTC.

This clone was detected only a few times. The gene calls are TRBV7-9 and TRBJ2-6; the match to TRBD1 covers 7 bases. CDR3 length: 17 residues. After removal of 5 bases from V and 3 bases from J, the junction contained 10 bases not matched to a gene. Germline-derived CDR1 and CDR2 are SEHNR and FQNEAQ (reference sequence). CDR3 DNA: TGTGCCAGCAGCCACCCGGTAGGGGGCGGTGGGGCCAACGTCCTGACTTTC. Translation gives CASSHPVGGGGANVLTF.

This clone was detected only a few times. V and J are TRBV6-5 and TRBJ1-5; no reliable D call. In germline, CDR1 is MNHEY, CDR2 SVGAGI. The CDR3 is 14 residues long. V was clipped by 7 bases and J by 2 bases, with 12 bases between them. The CDR3 protein is CASTLPYGNQPQHF. CDR3 nucleotide sequence: TGTGCCAGCACCCTGCCTTATGGCAATCAGCCCCAGCATTTT.

A few counts support this clone. The chain has TRBV2 and TRBJ2-7, with D hard to call. This CDR3 contains 12 residues. Germline lookup yields CDR1 SNHLY and CDR2 FYNNEI. Trimming left V 4 bases short and J 3 bases short, with 7 bases between. CDR3 residues: CASSVGNYEQYF. DNA for the CDR3: TGTGCCAGCAGTGTCGGAAACTACGAGCAGTACTTC. Using reference TRBV2 and TRBJ2-7 for the parts outside the CDR3, the full variable domain is EPEVTQTPSHQVTQMGQEVILRCVPISNHLYFYWYRQILGQKVEFLVSFYNNEISEKSEIFDDQFSVERPDGSNFTLKIRSTKLEDSAMYFCASSVGNYEQYFGPGTRLTVT.

J is TRBJ2-5 and V is TRBV20-1; D gene uncertain. The germline gives CDR1 DFQATT, CDR2 SNEGSKA (reference sequence). This CDR3 is 11 amino acids long. Between the trimmed V and J ends, which lost 2 bases and 0 bases, there was a span of 1 base. The CDR3 loop is CSARNQETQYF. The DNA for the CDR3 is TGCAGTGCTAGAAACCAAGAGACCCAGTACTTC.

On this clone: Since a much larger clone is just one base distant, this may be a read error. The chain links TRBV10-3 to TRBJ2-1; D gene uncertain. V was cut by 10 bases and J by 6 bases, with 10 bases left in between. The length of the CDR3 is 11 residues. Germline CDR1 ENHRY, CDR2 SYGVKD. CDR3 in DNA: TGTGCCAGCAGCCCCATCAATGAGCAGTTCTTC. Translating it yields CASSPINEQFF.

This clone was observed a few times. This sequence joins TRBV2 and TRBJ2-5; D tentatively fits TRBD1 or TRBD2 (6 bases each). V lost 4 bases and J lost 1, with 13 bases in between. The CDR3 covers 15 residues. CDR1 and CDR2 (germline): SNHLY, FYNNEI. The CDR3 here is CASSVGGTTQETQYF. The CDR3, as DNA: TGTGCCAGCAGTGTAGGGGGGACAACCCAAGAGACCCAGTACTTC.

The chain joins TRBV7-2 to TRBJ2-2; TRBD2 aligns across 10 bases. The V gene end was trimmed by 2 bases and the J gene end by 4 bases; junction bases not matched to a gene: 4. The CDR3 is made up of 16 amino acids. Germline loops: CDR1 SGHTA, CDR2 FQGNSA. CDR3 region: CASSLKSGRGTGELFF. The CDR3 nucleotides read TGTGCCAGCAGCTTAAAAAGCGGGAGGGGCACCGGGGAGCTGTTTTTT.

This clone has a handful of counts. The chain is built from TRBV5-1 and TRBJ2-5; no clear D gene. The CDR3 extends over 15 amino acids. The germline V gene has CDR1 SGHRS and CDR2 YFSETQ. Trimming pared 5 bases from V and 2 bases from J, leaving 16 bases between. CDR3 sequence: CASSLSGKLQETQYF. CDR3 nucleotide sequence: TGCGCCAGCAGTTTAAGTGGGAAACTTCAAGAGACCCAGTACTTC.

The rearrangement links TRBV5-8 to TRBJ1-2; the D gene is possibly TRBD1 (6 bases). Germline V gene data show CDR1 as SGHTS and CDR2 as YDEGEE. Trimming removed 4 bases from V and 0 bases from J, with 13 bases in between. The CDR3 spans 15 residues. CDR3 bases: TGTGCCAGCAGCCAATACAGGGCATCTAACTATGGCTACACCTTC. Its protein product is CASSQYRASNYGYTF.

V is TRBV7-9 and J is TRBJ2-7; D is undetermined. The CDR3 is 14 amino acids. The germline V gene has CDR1 SEHNR and CDR2 FQNEAQ (reference sequence). Trimming stripped 1 base from V and 3 bases from J, with 10 bases between. The CDR3, as DNA: TGTGCCAGCAGCTTAGTTCCCATGGACTACGAGCAGTACTTC. It encodes CASSLVPMDYEQYF.

This clone was seen a handful of times. The same CDR3 arises from other DNA sequences in this sample as well. The rearrangement joins TRBV27 to TRBJ1-4; a possible D gene is TRBD1 (6 bases). This CDR3 contains 14 residues. Germline V gene sequence: CDR1 MNHEY, CDR2 SMNVEV (reference sequence). V was cut by 2 bases and J by 2 bases, with 6 bases left in between. For the CDR3, the DNA is TGTGCCAGCAGTTTACAGGGGACTAATGAAAAACTGTTTTTT. Residues: CASSLQGTNEKLFF. Filled out from reference TRBV27 and TRBJ1-4, the complete variable domain reads EAQVTQNPRYLITVTGKKLTVTCSQNMNHEYMSWYRQDPGLGLRQIYYSMNVEVTDKGDVPEGYKVSRKEKRNFPLILESPSPNQTSLYFCASSLQGTNEKLFFGSGTQLSVL.

This clone appeared a few times. The V and J genes are TRBV14 and TRBJ2-7; 13 bases agree with TRBD2. This CDR3 comprises 17 residues. CDR1 and CDR2 (germline): SGHDN, FVKESK. With V trimmed by 4 bases and J by 3 bases, 9 bases remained unmatched. CDR3 region: CASSRRPTSGGFYEQYF. DNA of the CDR3: TGTGCCAGCAGCCGCCGCCCGACTAGCGGGGGGTTCTACGAGCAGTACTTC.

This clone was counted only a few times. The chain recombines TRBV5-1 with TRBJ2-3; no clear D. This CDR3 region has 14 residues. From germline, CDR1 is SGHRS and CDR2 YFSETQ. Trimming pared 4 bases from V and 0 bases from J, leaving 9 bases between. The chain's CDR3 is CASSAGPSTDTQYF. As DNA, the CDR3 is TGCGCCAGCAGCGCCGGACCGAGCACAGATACGCAGTATTTT.

V usage is TRBV18 and J usage is TRBJ1-2, with D possibly being TRBD1 (5 bases). V was trimmed by 8 bases and J by 7 bases, leaving 17 bases between them. The CDR3 is 13 amino acids. Germline lookup yields CDR1 KGHSH and CDR2 LQKENI. The CDR3 DNA follows: TGTGCCAGCGACAGTCCGGTTCCGGGTGGCTACACCTTC. Translating gives CASDSPVPGGYTF.

In this sample, this clone turned up many times. The chain links TRBV7-9 to TRBJ1-3; D is unresolved. V shed 5 bases and J shed 4 bases, with 6 bases lying between them. The germline gives CDR1 SEHNR, CDR2 FQNEAQ (reference sequence). There are 12 residues in the CDR3. The CDR3 loop is CASSPPGNTIYF. The CDR3 region has the DNA TGTGCCAGCAGCCCCCCCGGAAACACCATATATTTT.

This clone showed up many times. V gene TRBV10-3 combines with J gene TRBJ2-5, with D possibly TRBD2 on 8 matching bases. The CDR3 sequence is 15 residues long. Germline CDR1 reads ENHRY; CDR2 reads SYGVKD. Trimming left V 5 bases short and J 4 bases short, with 17 bases between. In DNA, the CDR3 is TGTGCCATCAGTCGGGAGGGCCAGGGGGGAGAGACCCAGTACTTC. Its translation is CAISREGQGGETQYF.

The V gene is TRBV4-3, the J gene TRBJ2-2; 8 bases align to TRBD1. This CDR3 has 18 residues. V lost 4 bases to trimming and J lost 1 base; unmatched junction nucleotides: 11. The germline CDR1 and CDR2 sequences are LGHNA and YSLEER. The DNA of the CDR3 is TGCGCCAGCAGCCTGACAAGAGGACAGGGTCAGAACACCGGGGAGCTGTTTTTT. Amino acid sequence: CASSLTRGQGQNTGELFF.